This T cell receptor beta chain was sequenced in a study of blood T cell repertoires in COVID-19. Study-wide background: COVID-19 samples from acute and convalescent phases originated in the United States, Italy and Spain. Nucleic acid was either cDNA or gDNA, and it came from T cells, B-cell-depleted T cells, or PBMCs.

This clone was picked up one time. V gave up 7 bases and J gave up 6 bases; unmatched junction bases: 4. The CDR3 spans 13 residues. Under the authors' procedure: Cell counts per sample came from amplifying reference gene primers. Libraries were prepared by immunoSEQ multiplex PCR; TCRdb keeps only in-frame clonotypes and omits some of them. V and J calls plus clone size are reproduced from that table; the DNA served to infer D and trimming. The profile shows approximately 210,000 clones, 70% to 90% of them singletons. V and J are TRBV12-3 or TRBV12-4 and TRBJ2-2; 8 positions agree with TRBD1. The clonotype comes from a man aged 30 to 39 who had recovered from COVID-19. Sequencing used peripheral blood. The CDR3 coding sequence is TGTGCCAGCAAGCTGACAGGGGCCGGGGAGCTGTTTTTT. Residues: CASKLTGAGELFF.